The sequence of this T cell receptor (beta chain) was determined in a study of blood T cell repertoires in COVID-19. The CDR3 contains 16 residues. V dropped 6 bases and J dropped 6 bases, with 21 bases sitting between them. Germline CDR1 MNHNY, CDR2 SVGAGI (reference sequence). Clones were sequenced by immunoSEQ multiplex PCR, and TCRdb holds only the in-frame ones, with some missing. The sample contains around 160,000 clones, 65% to 85% of which appear only once. The V and J genes are TRBV6-6 and TRBJ2-1; possibly TRBD1 for D (6 bases). This clonotype was sampled from a man between 60 and 70 years old with active or convalescent COVID-19. Material: peripheral blood. This chain's CDR3 is CASRTGQSIAGNEQFF. The CDR3 DNA reads as TGTGCCAGCAGGACTGGACAGTCCATCGCAGGCAATGAGCAGTTCTTC.